Reported below is one TCR beta chain. Sequencing used immunoSEQ multiplex PCR; TCRdb keeps in-frame clones, though not all of them. The repertoire holds about 97,000 clones, 70% to 90% seen once, with roughly 5.5% in the top ten. This sample stems from a study of OX40 agonist ivuxolimab in advanced cancers. Study-wide background: Administration of intravenous ivuxolimab to patients occurred every 2 weeks at 0.01 to 10 mg/kg.

This CDR3 has 14 residues. Trimming cost V 6 bases and J 6 bases; bases outside gene matches: 10. Germline lookup yields CDR1 MNHEY and CDR2 SVGAGI. This specimen consisted of CD4+ or CD8+ T cells sorted from blood, obtained in a trial of the OX40 agonist ivuxolimab. The chain recombines TRBV6-5 with TRBJ2-7, with 8 nucleotides matching TRBD1. The sequence derives from an adult with an advanced solid tumor such as melanoma, head and neck, liver or kidney cancer. CDR3 nucleotide sequence: TGTGCCAGCAGCCGCGATCAGGGGGCGGGCGAGCAGTACTTC. Translation: CASSRDQGAGEQYF.